One sample yielded the 27 T cell receptor beta chains listed below, sequenced in a study of blood T cell repertoires in COVID-19. Generated by immunoSEQ multiplex PCR, the TCRdb table keeps only in-frame clones and is missing some. The sample holds around 60,000 clones; 55% to 80% are singletons and the top ten take around 5.1%. Input material: peripheral blood. These receptors all come from a woman between 70 and 85 years old with COVID-19, enrolled during active disease.

J is TRBJ1-5 and V is TRBV6-2 or TRBV6-3; a possible D gene is TRBD1 (5 bases). The CDR3 totals 15 residues. V was clipped by 6 bases and J by 2 bases, with 14 bases between them. Germline CDR1 is MNHEY and CDR2 is SVGEGT. CDR3 region: CASSSRRGGNQPQHF. Here the CDR3 DNA reads TGTGCCAGCAGCTCCCGGAGGGGAGGCAATCAGCCCCAGCATTTT.

The chain has TRBV7-3 and TRBJ2-1; tentative D call: TRBD2 (5 bases). Germline values: CDR1 SGHTA, CDR2 FQGTGA. The CDR3 runs to 15 residues. Trimming cost V 5 bases and J 0 bases, with 11 bases left between them. The CDR3 DNA reads as TGTGCCAGCAGCCGAAAGCGGAGCTCCTACAATGAGCAGTTCTTC. As protein: CASSRKRSSYNEQFF. The variable domain in full, completed from reference TRBV7-3 and TRBJ2-1, reads GAGVSQTPSNKVTEKGKYVELRCDPISGHTALYWYRQSLGQGPEFLIYFQGTGAADDSGLPNDRFFAVRPEGSVSTLKIQRTERGDSAVYLCASSRKRSSYNEQFFGPGTRLTVL.

This clone was detected only a few times. The chain employs TRBV7-9 and TRBJ2-7; TRBD2 aligns across 7 bases. Germline V gene sequence: CDR1 SEHNR, CDR2 FQNEAQ (reference sequence). The J segment lost 5 bases and the V segment lost 4 bases, leaving 8 bases of the junction unmatched. The length of the CDR3 is 14 residues. CDR3 sequence: CASSSWEGDDEQYF. The CDR3 DNA reads as TGTGCCAGCAGCTCCTGGGAGGGCGACGACGAGCAGTACTTC.

The chain recombines TRBV11-2 with TRBJ2-7; 9 bases align to TRBD2. V lost 5 bases, J lost 1 base, and 9 bases stayed unmatched. The germline V gene encodes CDR1 SGHAT and CDR2 FQNNGV. This CDR3 contains 16 residues. CDR3 nucleotide sequence: TGTGCCAGCAGCCCCCAGGGGCGGGAGGGATCCTACGAGCAGTACGTC. Translation gives CASSPQGREGSYEQYV.

The CDR3 nucleotides read TGCGCCAGCTGCGCAACGACAGGGGCCTACGAGCAGTACTTC. Protein: CASCATTGAYEQYF. The rearrangement joins TRBV5-1 to TRBJ2-7; TRBD1 matches at 8 bases. J lost 2 bases, V lost 7 bases, and 8 bases had no gene match. CDR1 is SGHRS, CDR2 YFSETQ, per germline. This CDR3 comprises 14 residues.

J is TRBJ1-2 and V is TRBV5-4, with 9 bases fitting TRBD1. Germline CDR1 SGHNT, CDR2 YYREEE (reference sequence). Germline trimming cut 4 bases from V and 5 bases from J; bases unmatched to any gene: 6. CDR3 length: 14 residues. The CDR3 coding sequence is TGTGCCAGCAGCCGGGGACAGGGTGAATATGGCTACACCTTC. Translating it yields CASSRGQGEYGYTF.

This chain links TRBV18 with TRBJ1-5; TRBD1 is a possible D gene (5 bases). Germline V gene data show CDR1 as KGHSH and CDR2 as LQKENI. V lost 6 bases and J lost 0, with 12 bases in between. There are 15 residues in the CDR3. The CDR3 bases are TGTGCCAGCTCTCCGCAGGGTGGTAGCAATCAGCCCCAGCATTTT. Encoded protein: CASSPQGGSNQPQHF.

In this sample, this clone turned up once. This chain uses TRBV5-1 with TRBJ2-2; 7 nucleotides match TRBD2. The CDR3 consists of 15 residues. J was trimmed by 6 bases and V by 0 bases; bases with no gene match: 5. The germline CDR1 and CDR2 sequences are SGHRS and YFSETQ. CDR3 coding DNA: TGCGCCAGCAGCTTGGCCGGTGGGGGGGCCGGGGAGCTGTTTTTT. The encoded protein is CASSLAGGGAGELFF.

The chain couples TRBV25-1 to TRBJ2-5, with D possibly matching TRBD1 (5 bases). Germline V lookup: CDR1 MGHDK, CDR2 SYGVNS. V was pared by 3 bases and J by 5 bases, with 22 bases between. This CDR3 comprises 17 residues. CDR3 amino acids: CASSEAGRWGVRETQYF. The CDR3 coding sequence is TGTGCCAGCAGTGAGGCAGGGCGATGGGGTGTGAGGGAGACCCAGTACTTC.

The CDR3 region is CASSLGRDYEQYV. CDR3 coding DNA: TGTGCCAGCAGCTTAGGCCGCGACTACGAGCAGTACGTC. V and J are TRBV7-8 and TRBJ2-7, with D unresolved. CDR1 SGHVS and CDR2 FQNEAQ come from the germline V gene. The length of the CDR3 is 13 residues. Trimming took off 1 base at V and 3 bases at J, with 7 bases between the two ends.

This sequence joins TRBV11-2 and TRBJ2-7; TRBD2 aligns across 12 bases. The CDR3 has 18 residues. The V segment lost 5 bases and the J segment 2 bases; nucleotides outside the gene matches: 13. Germline CDR1 SGHAT, CDR2 FQNNGV. In DNA, the CDR3 is TGTGCCAGCAGCGAAGGAGAGACTAGCGGGAGTCACCCCTACGAGCAGTACGTC. Its translation is CASSEGETSGSHPYEQYV.

This rearrangement joins TRBV19 to TRBJ1-2, with 8 bases fitting TRBD1. The CDR3 extends over 12 amino acids. From germline, CDR1 is LNHDA and CDR2 SQIVND (reference sequence). CDR3 nucleotides: TGTGCAACGGGCAGGGGGCAGGATGGCTACACCTTC. Its protein is CATGRGQDGYTF.

The V gene is TRBV6-1, the J gene TRBJ1-5; D gene uncertain. Between the trimmed V and J ends, which lost 0 bases and 2 bases, there was a span of 14 bases. CDR3 length equals 17 residues. Germline V gives CDR1 MNHNS, CDR2 SASEGT. In DNA, the CDR3 is TGTGCCAGCAGTGAAGCGCTGGGGAGGGTTGGCAATCAGCCCCAGCATTTT. Protein: CASSEALGRVGNQPQHF.

Here the CDR3 DNA reads TGTGCCAGCAGCCTACAGGGGGCAGGTCAAGAGACCCAGTACTTC. Its translation: CASSLQGAGQETQYF. The rearrangement joins TRBV5-4 to TRBJ2-5; TRBD1 aligns across 9 bases. CDR1 and CDR2 from the germline V gene are SGHNT and YYREEE (reference sequence). CDR3 length: 15 amino acids. V gave up 4 bases and J gave up 2 bases; unmatched junction bases: 6.

Only a few counts were recorded for this clone. The chain couples TRBV4-2 to TRBJ1-6; D call uncertain. The CDR3 is 14 residues long. Trimming pared 0 bases from V and 7 bases from J, leaving 7 bases between. Germline CDR1 LGHNA, CDR2 YNFKEQ. CDR3 nucleotides: TGTGCCAGCAGCCAAGATTACAGAAATTCACCCCTCCACTTT. Translation: CASSQDYRNSPLHF.

This chain joins TRBV5-3 and TRBJ2-1; 7 positions match TRBD1. TRBV5-3 is flagged as an ORF with uncertain function. With 0 bases clipped from V and 9 bases from J, the junction kept 12 bases outside the gene matches. CDR3 length: 16 residues. The CDR3 DNA sequence: TGTGCCAGAAGCTTGGCTCGTGACAGGGAACTGACTGAGCAGTTCTTC. Encoded protein: CARSLARDRELTEQFF.

Comments on this clone: Its ends do not fully match the called genes, so a read error is possible. This chain joins TRBV12-3 or TRBV12-4 and TRBJ2-7; D is perhaps TRBD1 (6 bases). This CDR3 spans 13 amino acids. CDR3 in DNA: TGTGCCAGCAGCTTAGGACAGACCTACGAGCAGTACTTC. It translates to CASSLGQTYEQYF.

CDR3 bases: TGCAGCGCAGGAGAGCAGACGGGGGGCTACACCTTC. This translates into CSAGEQTGGYTF. The chain has TRBV29-1 and TRBJ1-2; D not certain. V shed 7 bases and J shed 8 bases, with 17 bases lying between them. This CDR3 is built from 12 residues. Germline CDR1 SQVTM, CDR2 ANQGSEA.

This clone was counted a single time. The DNA for the CDR3 is TGTGCCACCAGTGATTTGCTTGACGACGAGGACACTGAAGCTTTCTTT. Amino acid sequence: CATSDLLDDEDTEAFF. This sequence joins TRBV24-1 and TRBJ1-1; D call uncertain. Trimming removed 0 bases at V and 3 bases at J, with 13 bases between. The CDR3 extends over 16 amino acids. Germline V gene data show CDR1 as KGHDR and CDR2 as SFDVKD.

Notes on this clone: At the DNA level, this CDR3 is encoded by other sequences in the same sample as well. This chain joins TRBV7-2 and TRBJ2-2; 7 bases are shared with TRBD2. Germline V lookup: CDR1 SGHTA, CDR2 FQGNSA. J was trimmed by 5 bases and V by 5 bases; bases with no gene match: 5. CDR3 size: 14 residues. DNA for the CDR3: TGTGCCAGCAGCCTGGGGCGGGGGACCGGGGAGCTGTTTTTT. Protein product: CASSLGRGTGELFF.

This clone came up once. V is TRBV6-6 and J is TRBJ2-2, with D possibly matching TRBD2 (5 bases). Looked up from germline, CDR1 is MNHNY and CDR2 is SVGAGI (reference sequence). The ends were cut back, 3 bases at V and 7 bases at J, with 6 bases in the middle. The CDR3 is 12 amino acids. The CDR3 DNA reads TGTGCCAGCAGTTATGAGGGCGGGGAGCTGTTTTTT. Amino acids: CASSYEGGELFF.

This chain links TRBV5-4 with TRBJ2-2, with 8 bases lining up with TRBD2. This CDR3 is 16 amino acids long. CDR1 is SGHNT and CDR2 is YYREEE in the germline V gene (reference sequence). V lost 1 base and J lost 4; bases outside the gene matches: 6. The CDR3 spells CASSLLLAGSTGELFF. DNA for the CDR3: TGTGCCAGCAGCTTGCTTTTAGCGGGATCCACCGGGGAGCTGTTTTTT.

This clone was counted a few times. The chain combines TRBV10-3 with TRBJ1-5; no clear D gene. CDR3 length: 12 amino acids. From germline, CDR1 is ENHRY and CDR2 SYGVKD. V dropped 7 bases and J dropped 3 bases, with 7 bases sitting between them. The CDR3 spells CAIMGDNQPQHF. The CDR3 nucleotides read TGTGCCATCATGGGAGACAATCAGCCCCAGCATTTT.

V usage is TRBV7-9 and J usage is TRBJ2-7; D is ambiguous. The germline V gene encodes CDR1 SEHNR and CDR2 FQNEAQ (reference sequence). This CDR3 contains 13 residues. Trimming cost V 1 base and J 1 base, with 5 bases left between them. The CDR3 is CASSLDWSYEQYV. DNA of the CDR3: TGTGCCAGCAGCTTAGACTGGTCCTACGAGCAGTACGTC.

The chain recombines TRBV28 with TRBJ1-2; 7 nucleotides line up with TRBD1. The CDR3 has 13 amino acids. J gave up 4 bases and V 1 base, and 0 bases lay outside the gene matches. Germline CDR1 MDHEN, CDR2 SYDVKM. The chain's CDR3 is CASSLSGGYGYTF. The CDR3 DNA sequence: TGTGCCAGCAGTTTATCAGGGGGCTATGGCTACACCTTC.

The CDR3 bases are TGTGCCATCAGCGTCCTATCACGAAGCTCTGGAAACACCATATATTTT. It yields the protein CAISVLSRSSGNTIYF. The rearrangement uses TRBV10-3 and TRBJ1-3; D call uncertain. Per the germline V gene, CDR1 is ENHRY and CDR2 is SYGVKD. The CDR3 consists of 16 residues. Trimming cost V 6 bases and J 0 bases, with 15 bases left between them.

The rearrangement joins TRBV7-2 to TRBJ2-3; TRBD2 aligns across 8 bases. V was clipped by 3 bases and J by 6 bases; unmatched bases: 11. Germline V gives CDR1 SGHTA, CDR2 FQGNSA. The length of the CDR3 is 16 residues. The CDR3 DNA reads as TGTGCCAGCAGCTTTGTTAGCGGGGTGGGTCTGGATACGCAGTATTTT. Translating gives CASSFVSGVGLDTQYF.